This T cell receptor beta chain was sequenced in a study of blood T cell repertoires in COVID-19. In the study overall: The samples span acute and convalescent COVID-19 from the United States, Italy and Spain.

CDR1 and CDR2 (germline): MDHEN, SYDVKM. V was trimmed by 8 bases and J by 7 bases, leaving 21 bases between them. The CDR3 has 16 residues. Generated by immunoSEQ multiplex PCR, the TCRdb table keeps only in-frame clones and is missing some. The sample carries some 290,000 clones, around nine tenths recorded once. The J gene is TRBJ1-6, the V gene TRBV28; D is perhaps TRBD1 (5 bases). This receptor was identified in a woman in her twenties or thirties with COVID-19, enrolled during active disease. The sample was peripheral blood. The CDR3 region is CASFNLVGGGNSPLHF. CDR3 sequence (DNA): TGTGCCAGCTTCAATTTAGTCGGGGGTGGGAATTCACCCCTCCACTTT.